The 10 T cell receptor beta chains reported below all come from one sample, sequenced in a study of shared T cell receptors in the human thymus. Produced via immunoSEQ multiplex PCR; TCRdb's table is partial and in-frame only. The table shows under 850,000 clones, with around 87% occurring only once. This same sample was also part of a study on human thymus T cells.

The sequenced sample was thymocytes. These receptors were taken from a boy in the first two years of life with a congenital heart defect.

The CDR3 spells CASSGSGSPYNEQFF. The CDR3, as DNA: TGTGCCAGCAGCGGTAGCGGGAGCCCCTACAATGAGCAGTTCTTC. The chain has TRBV9 and TRBJ2-1, with 9 bases fitting TRBD2. The V and J ends lost 3 bases and 2 bases, in that order; junction bases with no gene match: 3. The germline gives CDR1 SGDLS, CDR2 YYNGEE. The CDR3 runs to 15 residues.

The gene calls are TRBV14 and TRBJ2-7; TRBD1 aligns across 12 bases. CDR1 SGHDN and CDR2 FVKESK come from the germline V gene. With V trimmed by 0 bases and J by 2 bases, 5 bases remained unmatched. CDR3 size: 17 residues. Here the CDR3 reads CASSQDGTGGLPYEQYF. CDR3 nucleotide sequence: TGTGCCAGCAGCCAAGACGGGACAGGGGGCCTTCCCTACGAGCAGTACTTC. Full variable domain (rest looked up from reference TRBV14 and TRBJ2-7): EAGVTQFPSHSVIEKGQTVTLRCDPISGHDNLYWYRRVMGKEIKFLLHFVKESKQDESGMPNNRFLAERTGGTYSTLKVQPAELEDSGVYFCASSQDGTGGLPYEQYFGPGTRLTVT.

The rearrangement uses TRBV5-6 and TRBJ2-3; D not resolved. The CDR3 length is 12 residues. Looked up from germline, CDR1 is SGHDT and CDR2 is YYEEEE. Between the trimmed V and J ends, which lost 0 bases and 6 bases, there was a span of 5 bases. The CDR3 loop reads CASSLARDTQYF. In nucleotides, the CDR3 is TGTGCCAGCAGCTTGGCCCGGGATACGCAGTATTTT.

V is TRBV9 and J is TRBJ2-1; 10 bases are a match to TRBD2. J lost 4 bases, V lost 0 bases, and 4 bases had no gene match. The CDR3 spans 16 residues. Germline V gives CDR1 SGDLS, CDR2 YYNGEE. The DNA for the CDR3 is TGTGCCAGCAGCGTAGAACTAGCGGGGCTTTACAATGAGCAGTTCTTC. Its translation: CASSVELAGLYNEQFF.

V and J are TRBV5-1 and TRBJ2-1; 10 bases map to TRBD2. CDR3 size: 15 residues. Germline assignment: CDR1 SGHRS and CDR2 YFSETQ. Losses at the gene ends were 4 bases for V and 5 bases for J; bases not matched to a gene: 6. CDR3: CASSARTSGHNEQFF. The CDR3 DNA follows: TGCGCCAGCAGCGCGAGGACTAGCGGACACAATGAGCAGTTCTTC.

The chain uses TRBV30 and TRBJ2-7, with D perhaps matching TRBD2 (6 bases). V was trimmed by 3 bases and J by 3 bases, leaving 18 bases between them. The CDR3 has 15 amino acids. Germline V gene sequence: CDR1 GTSNPN, CDR2 SVGIG (reference sequence). CDR3 coding DNA: TGTGCCTGGAGACCCTCGGGAGCACCGTTCTACGAGCAGTACTTC. This encodes CAWRPSGAPFYEQYF.

The V and J genes are TRBV5-1 and TRBJ2-7, with 11 bases aligning to TRBD2. Trimming removed 0 bases from V and 3 bases from J; junction bases left unmatched: 11. The CDR3 has 18 amino acids. From germline, CDR1 is SGHRS and CDR2 YFSETQ. The CDR3 DNA sequence: TGCGCCAGCAGCTTGGGTTTGATTAGCGGGAGGGACAACTACGAGCAGTACTTC. This sequence encodes CASSLGLISGRDNYEQYF.

CDR3 residues: CASSLLRNYEVSPDYNEQFF. The CDR3 DNA reads TGTGCCAGCAGTTTATTACGCAACTATGAGGTATCCCCAGATTACAATGAGCAGTTCTTC. The rearrangement uses TRBV28 and TRBJ2-1; no reliable D call. Germline V CDR1 and CDR2: MDHEN, SYDVKM. The CDR3 runs to 20 residues. V shed 1 base and J shed 4 bases, with 26 bases lying between them.

This chain links TRBV10-2 with TRBJ2-7, with D tentatively TRBD2 (7 bases). V lost 6 bases to trimming and J lost 7 bases, with 22 bases between them. This CDR3 spans 15 amino acids. From germline, CDR1 is WSHSY and CDR2 SAAADI. The CDR3 spells CASRGGRGGLIEQYF. CDR3 in DNA: TGCGCCAGCAGAGGGGGGAGGGGGGGCCTCATAGAGCAGTACTTC.

The chain employs TRBV28 and TRBJ1-1; possibly TRBD1 for D (6 bases). CDR3 size: 14 residues. With 4 bases removed from V and 8 bases from J, the gap between germline ends came to 17 bases. Looked up from germline, CDR1 is MDHEN and CDR2 is SYDVKM. The CDR3 DNA follows: TGTGCCAGCAGTTCCAACAGGACAGTTTCAGAAGCTTTCTTT. It specifies CASSSNRTVSEAFF.